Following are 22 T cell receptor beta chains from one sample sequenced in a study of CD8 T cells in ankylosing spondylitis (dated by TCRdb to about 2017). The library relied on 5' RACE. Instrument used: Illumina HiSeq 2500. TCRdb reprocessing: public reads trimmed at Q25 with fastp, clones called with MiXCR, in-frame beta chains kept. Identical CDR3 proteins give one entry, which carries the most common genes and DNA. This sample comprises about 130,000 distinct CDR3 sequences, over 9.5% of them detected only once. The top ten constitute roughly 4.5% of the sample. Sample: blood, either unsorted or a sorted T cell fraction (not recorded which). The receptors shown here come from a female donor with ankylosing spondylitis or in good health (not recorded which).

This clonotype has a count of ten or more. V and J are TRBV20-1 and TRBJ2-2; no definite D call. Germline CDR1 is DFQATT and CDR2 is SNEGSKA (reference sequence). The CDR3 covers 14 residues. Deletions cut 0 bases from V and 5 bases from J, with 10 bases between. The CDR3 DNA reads TGCAGTGCTAGAGATTGGGCCGAAACCGGGGAGCTGTTTTTT. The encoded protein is CSARDWAETGELFF.

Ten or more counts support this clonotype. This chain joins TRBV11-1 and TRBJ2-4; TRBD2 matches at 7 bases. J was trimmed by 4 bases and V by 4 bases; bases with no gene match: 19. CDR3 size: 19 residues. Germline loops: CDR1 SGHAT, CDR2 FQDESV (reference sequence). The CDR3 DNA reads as TGTGCCAGCAGCTCCCGCCGGAGCGGGGAGCCCCCAAGAAAAAACATTCAGTACTTC. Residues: CASSSRRSGEPPRKNIQYF.

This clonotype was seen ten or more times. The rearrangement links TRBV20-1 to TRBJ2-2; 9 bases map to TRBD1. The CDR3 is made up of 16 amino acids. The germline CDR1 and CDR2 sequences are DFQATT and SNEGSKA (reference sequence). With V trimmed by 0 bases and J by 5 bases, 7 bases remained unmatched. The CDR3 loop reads CSARDTPGQGTGELFF. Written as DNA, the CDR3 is TGCAGTGCTAGAGACACTCCCGGACAGGGGACCGGGGAGCTGTTTTTT.

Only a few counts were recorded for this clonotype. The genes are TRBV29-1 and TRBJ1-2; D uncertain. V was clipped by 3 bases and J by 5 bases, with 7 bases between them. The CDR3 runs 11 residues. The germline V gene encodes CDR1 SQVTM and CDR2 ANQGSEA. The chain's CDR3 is CSVEGGYGYTF. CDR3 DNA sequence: TGCAGCGTTGAGGGAGGATATGGCTACACCTTC.

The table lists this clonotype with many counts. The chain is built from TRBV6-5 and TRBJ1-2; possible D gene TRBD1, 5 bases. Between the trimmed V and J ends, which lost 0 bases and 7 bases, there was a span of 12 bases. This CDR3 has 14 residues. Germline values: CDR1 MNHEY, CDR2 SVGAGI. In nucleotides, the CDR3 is TGTGCCAGCAGTTACTCGGAGGGGCCTTTTGGCTACACCTTC. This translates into CASSYSEGPFGYTF.

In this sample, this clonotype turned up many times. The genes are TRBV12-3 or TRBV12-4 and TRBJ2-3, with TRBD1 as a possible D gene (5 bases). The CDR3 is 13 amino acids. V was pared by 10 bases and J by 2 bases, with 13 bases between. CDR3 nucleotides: TGTGCCACCTGCTCGACAGTCACAGATACGCAGTATTTT. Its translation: CATCSTVTDTQYF.

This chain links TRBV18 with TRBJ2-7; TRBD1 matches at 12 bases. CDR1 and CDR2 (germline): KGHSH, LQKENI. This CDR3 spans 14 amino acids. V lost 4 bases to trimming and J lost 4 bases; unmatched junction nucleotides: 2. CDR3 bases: TGTGCCAGCTCACGGGACAGGGGGCGTTACGAGCAGTACTTC. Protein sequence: CASSRDRGRYEQYF.

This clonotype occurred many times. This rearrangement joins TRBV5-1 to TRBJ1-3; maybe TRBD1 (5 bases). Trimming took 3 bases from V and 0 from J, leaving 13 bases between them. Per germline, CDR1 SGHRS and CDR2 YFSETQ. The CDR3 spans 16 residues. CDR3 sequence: CASSWGRRNSGNTIYF. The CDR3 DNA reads TGCGCCAGCAGCTGGGGACGACGGAACTCTGGAAACACCATATATTTT.

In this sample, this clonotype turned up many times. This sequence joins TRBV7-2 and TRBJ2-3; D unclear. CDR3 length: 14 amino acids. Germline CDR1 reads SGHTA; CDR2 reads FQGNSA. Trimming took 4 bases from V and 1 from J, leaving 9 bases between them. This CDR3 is CASSSTPRTDTQYF. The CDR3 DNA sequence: TGTGCCAGCAGCTCGACACCACGCACAGATACGCAGTATTTT.

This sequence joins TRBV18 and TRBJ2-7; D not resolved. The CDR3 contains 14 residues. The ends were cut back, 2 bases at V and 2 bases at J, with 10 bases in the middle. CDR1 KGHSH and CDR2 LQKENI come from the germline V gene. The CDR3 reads CASSPKAETYEQYF. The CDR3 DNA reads TGTGCCAGCTCACCAAAGGCAGAAACCTACGAGCAGTACTTC.

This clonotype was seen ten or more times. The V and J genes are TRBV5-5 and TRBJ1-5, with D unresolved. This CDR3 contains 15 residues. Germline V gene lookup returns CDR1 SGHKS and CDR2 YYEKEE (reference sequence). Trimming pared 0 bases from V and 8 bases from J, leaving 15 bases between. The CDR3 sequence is CASSLELSGGKPQHF. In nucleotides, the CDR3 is TGTGCCAGCAGCTTGGAGCTTTCTGGCGGAAAGCCCCAGCATTTT.

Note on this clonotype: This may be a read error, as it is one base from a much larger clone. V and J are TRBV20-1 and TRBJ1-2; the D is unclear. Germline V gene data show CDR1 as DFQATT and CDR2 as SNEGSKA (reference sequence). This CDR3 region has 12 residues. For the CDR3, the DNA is TGCAGTGCGAGGACGGCTAACTATGGCTACCCCTTC. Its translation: CSARTANYGYPF.

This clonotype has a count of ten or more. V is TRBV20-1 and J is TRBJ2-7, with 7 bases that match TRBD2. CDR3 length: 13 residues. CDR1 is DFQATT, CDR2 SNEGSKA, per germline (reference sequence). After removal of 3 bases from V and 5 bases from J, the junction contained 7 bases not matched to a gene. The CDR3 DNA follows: TGCAGTGCTAGGAGGGAGGGTAGGAACGAGCAGTACTTC. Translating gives CSARREGRNEQYF.

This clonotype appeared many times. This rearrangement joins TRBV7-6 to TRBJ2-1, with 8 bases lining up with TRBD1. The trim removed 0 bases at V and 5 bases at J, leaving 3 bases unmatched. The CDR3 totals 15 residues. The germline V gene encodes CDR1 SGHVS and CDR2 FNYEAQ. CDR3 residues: CASSLASGQDNEQFF. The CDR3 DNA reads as TGTGCCAGCAGCTTAGCTTCGGGACAGGACAATGAGCAGTTCTTC.

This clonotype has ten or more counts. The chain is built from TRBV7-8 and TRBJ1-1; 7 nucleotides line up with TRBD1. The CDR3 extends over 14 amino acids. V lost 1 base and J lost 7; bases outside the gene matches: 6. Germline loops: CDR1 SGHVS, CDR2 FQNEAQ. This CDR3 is CASSLGQGAFEAFF. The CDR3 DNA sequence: TGTGCCAGCAGCTTAGGACAGGGAGCGTTTGAAGCTTTCTTT.

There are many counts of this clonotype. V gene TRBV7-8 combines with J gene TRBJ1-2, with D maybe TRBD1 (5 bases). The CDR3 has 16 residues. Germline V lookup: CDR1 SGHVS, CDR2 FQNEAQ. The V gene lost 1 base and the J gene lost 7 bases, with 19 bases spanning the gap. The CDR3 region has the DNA TGTGCCAGCAGCTTAGGGACAAGGGGTTCGGTACGTGGCTACACCTTC. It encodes CASSLGTRGSVRGYTF. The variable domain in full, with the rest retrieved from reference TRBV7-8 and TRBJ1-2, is GAGVSQSPRYKVAKRGQDVALRCDPISGHVSLFWYQQALGQGPEFLTYFQNEAQLDKSGLPSDRFFAERPEGSVSTLKIQRTQQEDSAVYLCASSLGTRGSVRGYTFGSGTRLTVV.

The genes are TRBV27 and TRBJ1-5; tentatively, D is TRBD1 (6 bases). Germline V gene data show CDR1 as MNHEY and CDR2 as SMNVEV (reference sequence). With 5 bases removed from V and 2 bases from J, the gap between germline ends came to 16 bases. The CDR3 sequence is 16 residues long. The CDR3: CASSNRDLGGNQPQHF. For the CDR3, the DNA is TGTGCCAGCAGTAACAGGGATCTCGGAGGCAATCAGCCCCAGCATTTT.

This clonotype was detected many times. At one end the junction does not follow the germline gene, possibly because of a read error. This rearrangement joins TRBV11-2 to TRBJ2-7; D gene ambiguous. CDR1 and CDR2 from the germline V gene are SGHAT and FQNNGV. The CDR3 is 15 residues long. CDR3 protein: CASSLDYWASDEQYF. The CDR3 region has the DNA TGTGCCAGCAGCTTAGATTACTGGGCCTCCGACGAGCAGTACTTC.

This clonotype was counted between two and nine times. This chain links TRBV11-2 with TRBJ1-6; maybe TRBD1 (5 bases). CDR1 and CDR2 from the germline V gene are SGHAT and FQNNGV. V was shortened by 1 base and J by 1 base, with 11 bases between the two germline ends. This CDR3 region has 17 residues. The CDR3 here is CASSLGVTVSYNSPLHF. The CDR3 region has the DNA TGTGCCAGCAGCTTAGGAGTGACAGTATCCTATAATTCACCCCTCCACTTT.

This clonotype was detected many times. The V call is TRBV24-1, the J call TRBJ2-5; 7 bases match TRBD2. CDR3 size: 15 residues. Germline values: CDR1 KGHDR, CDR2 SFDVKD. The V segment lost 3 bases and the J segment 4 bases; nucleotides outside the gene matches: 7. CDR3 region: CATSDVIGRGETQYF. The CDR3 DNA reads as TGTGCCACCAGTGATGTTATTGGGAGGGGAGAGACCCAGTACTTC.

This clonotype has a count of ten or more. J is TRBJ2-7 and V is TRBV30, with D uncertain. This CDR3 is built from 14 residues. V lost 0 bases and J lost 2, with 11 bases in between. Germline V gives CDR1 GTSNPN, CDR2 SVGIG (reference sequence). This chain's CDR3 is CAWSVLTLTYEQYF. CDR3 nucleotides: TGTGCCTGGAGTGTACTTACTTTAACCTACGAGCAGTACTTC.

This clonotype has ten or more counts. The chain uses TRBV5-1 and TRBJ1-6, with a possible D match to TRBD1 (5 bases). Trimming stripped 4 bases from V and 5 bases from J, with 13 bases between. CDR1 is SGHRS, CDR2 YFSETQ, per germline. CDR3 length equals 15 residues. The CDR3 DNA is TGCGCCAGCAGCCCTCAAACAGGCGATAATTCACCCCTCCACTTT. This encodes CASSPQTGDNSPLHF.